This section outlines one T cell receptor beta chain sequence together with its context. Original analysis: From reference gene primer amplification, estimates of nucleated cell counts were derived. Generated by immunoSEQ multiplex PCR, the TCRdb table keeps only in-frame clones and is missing some. That table is the source of V, J and clone size, and D and trimming were worked out from the DNA. This repertoire shows around 19,000 clones, about 88% found once; its top ten account for around 10%. This specimen comes from a study of blood T cell repertoires in COVID-19. Turning to the study itself: Acute-phase and convalescent COVID-19 samples originated in the United States, Italy and Spain. The analysed material was cDNA or gDNA that came from T cells, B-cell-depleted T cells, or PBMCs.

This receptor was obtained from a human donor in a cohort sampled during active COVID-19. The donor label of this sample is uncertain. Sequencing was done on a sample of peripheral blood.

CDR3 coding DNA: TGTGCCAGCAGACCCGGACAGGGGAGAGATACGCAGTATTTT. It encodes CASRPGQGRDTQYF. The chain joins TRBV21-1 to TRBJ2-3; TRBD1, as called in the table, went unchecked against the DNA. TRBV21-1 is noted as a pseudogene. The CDR3 contains 14 residues.